This TCR beta chain originates from a study of T-cell reconstitution after alpha-beta-depleted transplantation in children. This clonotype showed up many times. TCRbeta library preparation incorporated unique molecular identifiers. One entry per CDR3 protein results from TCRdb running MiXCR on the PCR reads. The table lists 150,000 to 250,000 distinct CDR3 sequences, 14% to 15% of them singletons. Material: PBMCs from the stem cell graft donor, obtained from the stem cell graft. The sequence derives from a human donor who donated a stem cell graft to a child with acute lymphoblastic leukemia.

CDR3 sequence reads: CASAVDNTYEQYF. CDR3 nucleotides: TGTGCTAGTGCCGTGGACAATACCTACGAGCAGTACTTC. This chain joins TRBV12-5 and TRBJ2-7; a weak D match, TRBD1 (5 bases). Germline CDR1 reads LGHNT; CDR2 reads FRNRAP. CDR3 length: 13 amino acids. V was pared by 7 bases and J by 2 bases, with 12 bases between.